The following is a T cell receptor (beta chain) sequence with its context. This CDR3 region has 16 residues. V lost 4 bases and J 6 bases, leaving 21 bases between the germline ends. Germline loops: CDR1 SGDLS, CDR2 YYNGEE. Seattle enrolled patients during active infection and tracked them longitudinally. The data are from a study of blood T cell repertoires in COVID-19. Background on the study: Sample material is recorded as cDNA or gDNA derived from T cells, B-cell-depleted T cells, or PBMCs.

Original processing notes: Amplification with reference gene primers provided the estimates of nucleated cell counts. Repertoires were generated with immunoSEQ multiplex PCR, while TCRdb's copy carries only in-frame clones and drops some. The V and J calls and clone size were taken over from that table, and D and trimming were inferred from the DNA. Of 65,000 to 85,000 clones listed, around nine tenths are singletons. The specimen was peripheral blood. V is TRBV9 and J is TRBJ2-3; the D gene is possibly TRBD1 (5 bases). This receptor was identified in a man older than 75 with COVID-19, enrolled during active disease. In DNA form, the CDR3 reads TGTGCCAGCAGCATCCAGCCCCAAGGGGCCGGGGATACGCAGTATTTT. Protein product: CASSIQPQGAGDTQYF.